The 21 T cell receptor beta chains given below trace back to one sample, sequenced in a study of shared clonotypes between healthy human individuals. Clones were sequenced by immunoSEQ multiplex PCR, and TCRdb holds only the in-frame ones, with some missing. Of fewer than 650,000 clones listed, over 60% are singletons. The specimen sequenced was PBMCs. The source is a woman aged 40-49 years in good health. Some clones in this sample may be carry-over from other donors' samples.

The J gene is TRBJ2-6, the V gene TRBV15, with 8 positions matching TRBD1. The CDR3 consists of 18 residues. V lost 5 bases and J lost 0; bases outside the gene matches: 9. Germline loops: CDR1 LNHNV, CDR2 YYDKDF (reference sequence). CDR3 sequence reads: CATSRLTGASSGANVLTF. CDR3 DNA: TGTGCCACCAGCCGATTGACAGGGGCAAGCTCTGGGGCCAACGTCCTGACTTTC.

V is TRBV6-1 and J is TRBJ1-3, with D perhaps TRBD1 (5 bases). Germline V gene data show CDR1 as MNHNS and CDR2 as SASEGT. V lost 6 bases, J lost 6 bases, and 15 bases lay in between. The CDR3 sequence is 14 residues long. The CDR3 sequence: CASRPGTTLNTIYF. The CDR3 DNA is TGTGCCAGCAGACCGGGGACCACACTAAACACCATATATTTT.

There are a few counts of this clone. The V gene is TRBV2, the J gene TRBJ2-1; TRBD1 matches at 10 bases. This CDR3 spans 14 amino acids. The ends lost 9 bases at V and 5 bases at J; junction bases unmatched: 7. Germline CDR1 reads SNHLY; CDR2 reads FYNNEI. Written as DNA, the CDR3 is TGTGCCAGTAGGGGGGACAGGGGACACAATGAGCAGTTCTTC. Translating gives CASRGDRGHNEQFF.

The rearrangement links TRBV4-1 to TRBJ1-4; D gene unclear. Germline V gene sequence: CDR1 MGHRA, CDR2 YSYEKL. The CDR3 totals 13 residues. The germline V and J ends were trimmed by 8 bases and 0 bases, with 7 bases remaining between them. CDR3 amino acids: CASGRATNEKLFF. CDR3 DNA sequence: TGCGCCAGCGGACGGGCAACTAATGAAAAACTGTTTTTT.

The chain is built from TRBV2 and TRBJ2-7, with unresolved D. The CDR3 is 12 residues long. Germline V CDR1 and CDR2: SNHLY, FYNNEI. V was clipped by 4 bases and J by 6 bases, with 10 bases between them. The CDR3 sequence is CASSGWGIEQYF. Here the CDR3 DNA reads TGTGCCAGCAGTGGGTGGGGTATCGAGCAGTACTTC.

The chain recombines TRBV18 with TRBJ1-3, with 9 bases aligning to TRBD1. The CDR3 loop spans 17 amino acids. Unmatched junction bases numbered 8, after V lost 3 bases and J lost 2 bases. Germline CDR1 reads KGHSH; CDR2 reads LQKENI. The CDR3: CASSPGTGQVTGNTIYF. The CDR3 DNA follows: TGTGCCAGCTCACCCGGGACAGGGCAAGTTACTGGAAACACCATATATTTT.

The chain carries TRBV4-2 and TRBJ2-1; 10 bases agree with TRBD2. Per the germline V gene, CDR1 is LGHNA and CDR2 is YNFKEQ. CDR3 length equals 13 residues. With 10 bases clipped from V and 6 bases from J, the junction kept 6 bases outside the gene matches. CDR3 in DNA: TGTGCCACCGAGCGGGAGGGCCTCAATGAGCAGTTCTTC. Amino acid sequence: CATEREGLNEQFF.

The chain has TRBV10-2 and TRBJ2-2; TRBD2 matches 9 bases. This CDR3 region has 15 residues. With 2 bases clipped from V and 6 bases from J, the junction kept 4 bases outside the gene matches. In germline, CDR1 is WSHSY, CDR2 SAAADI. In DNA, the CDR3 is TGCGCCAGCAGTGAGCGTCTAGCGGGACCCGGGGAGCTGTTTTTT. Amino acid sequence: CASSERLAGPGELFF.

CDR3: CATRAPANTGELFF. The CDR3 region has the DNA TGTGCCACCCGAGCCCCCGCGAACACCGGGGAGCTGTTTTTT. The chain carries TRBV19 and TRBJ2-2; D remains ambiguous. The CDR3 loop spans 14 amino acids. Trimming cost V 10 bases and J 0 bases, with 12 bases left between them. Germline CDR1 LNHDA, CDR2 SQIVND (reference sequence).

This chain links TRBV18 with TRBJ2-1, with unresolved D. V dropped 7 bases and J dropped 2 bases, with 15 bases sitting between them. The CDR3 is 15 residues long. Germline loops: CDR1 KGHSH, CDR2 LQKENI. The CDR3 loop reads CASFTVENPYNEQFF. The CDR3 DNA is TGTGCCAGCTTCACCGTGGAGAACCCCTACAATGAGCAGTTCTTC.

The rearrangement links TRBV4-2 to TRBJ2-6, with D uncertain. This CDR3 is built from 15 residues. Germline loops: CDR1 LGHNA, CDR2 YNFKEQ. V was shortened by 0 bases and J by 4 bases, with 7 bases between the two germline ends. The CDR3 spells CASSQEASGANVLTF. CDR3 in DNA: TGTGCCAGCAGCCAAGAAGCTTCCGGGGCCAACGTCCTGACTTTC.

The chain joins TRBV7-2 to TRBJ2-7; D may correspond to TRBD1 or TRBD2 (5 bases each). There are 15 residues in the CDR3. CDR1 and CDR2 (germline): SGHTA, FQGNSA. V gave up 1 base and J gave up 3 bases, with 13 bases separating them. The CDR3 DNA sequence: TGTGCCAGCAGCTTAGAAGTATGGGGGATCTACGAGCAGTACTTC. This gives the protein CASSLEVWGIYEQYF. The full variable domain, completed using reference TRBV7-2 and TRBJ2-7, is GAGVSQSPSNKVTEKGKDVELRCDPISGHTALYWYRQSLGQGLEFLIYFQGNSAPDKSGLPSDRFSAERTGGSVSTLTIQRTQQEDSAVYLCASSLEVWGIYEQYFGPGTRLTVT.

V usage is TRBV5-4 and J usage is TRBJ2-2; the D gene is possibly TRBD2 (5 bases). This CDR3 contains 17 residues. Between the trimmed V and J ends, which lost 0 bases and 5 bases, there was a span of 17 bases. Germline V lookup: CDR1 SGHNT, CDR2 YYREEE (reference sequence). CDR3 in amino acids: CASSLALSGSATGELFF. CDR3 sequence (DNA): TGTGCCAGCAGCTTGGCCCTGTCGGGGTCGGCAACCGGGGAGCTGTTTTTT.

CDR3 loop: CASSQGLDTEAFF. The CDR3 coding sequence is TGTGCCAGCAGCCAGGGGCTGGACACTGAAGCTTTCTTT. The genes are TRBV14 and TRBJ1-1; TRBD1 might be the D (5 bases). In germline, CDR1 is SGHDN, CDR2 FVKESK. The CDR3 extends over 13 amino acids. V was cut by 3 bases and J by 3 bases, with 8 bases left in between.

The chain carries TRBV5-6 and TRBJ2-7, with a weak D call TRBD2 (5 bases). V lost 1 base, J lost 4 bases, and 24 bases lay in between. Per germline, CDR1 SGHDT and CDR2 YYEEEE. CDR3 length equals 18 residues. CDR3 loop: CASSLLAGPGLTLYEQYF. In DNA form, the CDR3 reads TGTGCCAGCAGCTTGCTAGCAGGACCAGGCCTTACCTTGTACGAGCAGTACTTC. Variable domain in full (rest from reference TRBV5-6 and TRBJ2-7): DAGVTQSPTHLIKTRGQQVTLRCSPKSGHDTVSWYQQALGQGPQFIFQYYEEEERQRGNFPDRFSGHQFPNYSSELNVNALLLGDSALYLCASSLLAGPGLTLYEQYFGPGTRLTVT.

The CDR3 region is CASSRSWDRVNYGYTF. DNA for the CDR3: TGTGCCAGCAGCCGAAGTTGGGACAGGGTTAACTATGGCTACACCTTC. This sequence joins TRBV7-3 and TRBJ1-2, with 9 bases that match TRBD1. V was pared by 5 bases and J by 1 base, with 8 bases of the junction left unmatched. This CDR3 region has 16 residues. CDR1 SGHTA and CDR2 FQGTGA come from the germline V gene. The full variable domain, in which reference TRBV7-3 and TRBJ1-2 provide the parts outside the CDR3, is GAGVSQTPSNKVTEKGKYVELRCDPISGHTALYWYRQSLGQGPEFLIYFQGTGAADDSGLPNDRFFAVRPEGSVSTLKIQRTERGDSAVYLCASSRSWDRVNYGYTFGSGTRLTVV.

The V and J genes are TRBV7-3 and TRBJ2-7; possibly TRBD1 or TRBD2 for D (6 bases each). The V gene's germline CDR1 is SGHTA and CDR2 FQGTGA. The V end lost 4 bases, the J end lost 4 bases, and 17 bases lay between the germline ends. CDR3 length: 15 amino acids. The chain's CDR3 is CASSSGGGTYYEQYF. The DNA for the CDR3 is TGTGCCAGCAGCTCAGGTGGCGGGACATATTACGAGCAGTACTTC.

V gene TRBV28 combines with J gene TRBJ2-7; 7 bases agree with TRBD1. V lost 7 bases to trimming and J lost 4 bases; unmatched junction nucleotides: 13. The germline CDR1 and CDR2 sequences are MDHEN and SYDVKM. The CDR3 consists of 15 residues. In nucleotides, the CDR3 is TGTGCCAGCAACCAAAGGTGGGACAGACCTTACGAGCAGTACTTC. It encodes CASNQRWDRPYEQYF.

This rearrangement joins TRBV2 to TRBJ2-3, with a weak D call TRBD2 (6 bases). Germline V gene sequence: CDR1 SNHLY, CDR2 FYNNEI. The V gene lost 4 bases and the J gene lost 0 bases, with 8 bases spanning the gap. The CDR3 is 14 amino acids. The CDR3 sequence is CASSVGTSTDTQYF. DNA of the CDR3: TGTGCCAGCAGTGTGGGGACTAGCACAGATACGCAGTATTTT. The variable domain in full, completed from reference TRBV2 and TRBJ2-3, reads EPEVTQTPSHQVTQMGQEVILRCVPISNHLYFYWYRQILGQKVEFLVSFYNNEISEKSEIFDDQFSVERPDGSNFTLKIRSTKLEDSAMYFCASSVGTSTDTQYFGPGTRLTVL.

This clone was found a few times. This chain links TRBV2 with TRBJ2-1; the match to TRBD2 covers 7 bases. Germline V gives CDR1 SNHLY, CDR2 FYNNEI. The CDR3 has 14 residues. The ends lost 8 bases at V and 0 bases at J; junction bases unmatched: 4. In nucleotides, the CDR3 is TGTGCCAGCGGGGGGGATAGCTCCTACAATGAGCAGTTCTTC. Encoded protein: CASGGDSSYNEQFF.

V and J are TRBV6-1 and TRBJ2-7, with 7 bases that match TRBD1. The germline V gene has CDR1 MNHNS and CDR2 SASEGT. The CDR3 contains 16 residues. V lost 4 bases, J lost 4 bases, and 13 bases stayed unmatched. The CDR3 DNA reads as TGTGCCAGCAGTGGACCTGAAAAGACAGGGACGTACGAGCAGTACTTC. Protein sequence: CASSGPEKTGTYEQYF.